The 14 T cell receptor beta chains below all came from one sample that was sequenced in a study of T-cell memory formation after mild COVID-19. TCRdb called the 5' RACE reads again in MiXCR, with one record for every CDR3 protein. Among about 600,000 distinct CDR3 sequences listed, about a fifth were seen once. The specimen was PBMCs or a T cell subset sorted from them (not recorded which). The receptors here all came from an adult woman who had mild COVID-19 (a few samples of this study predate the infection). Cell type and time point are not known.

This sequence joins TRBV6-2 or TRBV6-3 and TRBJ1-5; 7 nucleotides agree with TRBD1. CDR3 size: 17 residues. The ends lost 7 bases at V and 3 bases at J; junction bases unmatched: 15. Germline values: CDR1 MNHEY, CDR2 SVGEGT. The CDR3 loop is CASIPRSGQIYNQPQHF. The CDR3 DNA is TGTGCCAGCATCCCACGCTCGGGACAGATTTACAATCAGCCCCAGCATTTT.

The chain joins TRBV14 to TRBJ2-7; TRBD1 or TRBD2 may be the D gene (5 bases each). The V and J ends lost 1 base and 5 bases respectively, with 15 bases between them. This CDR3 has 15 residues. The germline V gene encodes CDR1 SGHDN and CDR2 FVKESK. As DNA, the CDR3 is TGTGCCAGCAGCCAAGGGGTGGGACCGAGACACGAGCAGTACTTC. Protein: CASSQGVGPRHEQYF. Combining the CDR3 with reference TRBV14 and TRBJ2-7 gives the whole variable domain EAGVTQFPSHSVIEKGQTVTLRCDPISGHDNLYWYRRVMGKEIKFLLHFVKESKQDESGMPNNRFLAERTGGTYSTLKVQPAELEDSGVYFCASSQGVGPRHEQYFGPGTRLTVT.

The genes are TRBV7-9 and TRBJ2-7; 8 nucleotides agree with TRBD2. CDR1 and CDR2 from the germline V gene are SEHNR and FQNEAQ (reference sequence). After removal of 3 bases from V and 3 bases from J, the junction contained 4 bases not matched to a gene. This CDR3 is built from 14 residues. The CDR3 region has the DNA TGTGCCAGCAGCTTCGGGGGGGGCGTCTACGAGCAGTACTTC. Its translation: CASSFGGGVYEQYF.

The chain has TRBV20-1 and TRBJ1-2; D is unclear. V was cut by 0 bases and J by 5 bases, with 7 bases left in between. There are 12 residues in the CDR3. Germline values: CDR1 DFQATT, CDR2 SNEGSKA (reference sequence). CDR3 DNA sequence: TGCAGTGCTAGAGACAGCCGTTATGGCTACACCTTC. Amino acids: CSARDSRYGYTF.

The chain combines TRBV10-2 with TRBJ2-3; 7 positions match TRBD2. CDR1 and CDR2 (germline): WSHSY, SAAADI. With 7 bases clipped from V and 5 bases from J, the junction kept 9 bases outside the gene matches. CDR3 size: 14 residues. The CDR3 DNA reads TGCGCCAGCAAAGTTGGCGGGAGCGTAGATACGCAGTATTTT. Encoded protein: CASKVGGSVDTQYF.

V and J are TRBV27 and TRBJ1-5, with a tentative D call TRBD1 (6 bases). Deletions cut 4 bases from V and 5 bases from J, with 21 bases between. In germline, CDR1 is MNHEY, CDR2 SMNVEV (reference sequence). This CDR3 is 17 amino acids long. The CDR3 region has the DNA TGTGCCAGCAGTTCCTTCATTCGGGGGCGCTTGCATCAGCCCCAGCATTTT. It specifies CASSSFIRGRLHQPQHF.

This clonotype appeared many times. This chain joins TRBV12-3 or TRBV12-4 and TRBJ2-5; the D is unclear. Trimming left V 6 bases short and J 4 bases short, with 12 bases between. CDR3 size: 13 residues. The CDR3: CASSSLERETQYF. The CDR3 coding sequence is TGTGCCAGCAGCTCGCTAGAACGAGAGACCCAGTACTTC.

This clonotype was found a few times. The chain is built from TRBV7-9 and TRBJ2-5, with D perhaps TRBD1 or TRBD2 (5 bases each). Between the trimmed V and J ends, which lost 5 bases and 5 bases, there was a span of 15 bases. The CDR3 has 14 amino acids. CDR1 and CDR2 (germline): SEHNR, FQNEAQ (reference sequence). The CDR3 bases are TGTGCCAGCAGCCAGCCAACGGGGCGGGAGACCCAGTACTTC. Its translation is CASSQPTGRETQYF.

This clonotype was detected only a few times. V gene TRBV5-5 combines with J gene TRBJ1-2; 11 nucleotides line up with TRBD1. The CDR3 contains 15 residues. CDR1 and CDR2 (germline): SGHKS, YYEKEE (reference sequence). J was trimmed by 4 bases and V by 3 bases; bases with no gene match: 5. In nucleotides, the CDR3 is TGTGCCAGCAGCTGGTCCGGGACAGGGGGCTATGGCTACACCTTC. This translates into CASSWSGTGGYGYTF. The variable domain in full, completed from reference TRBV5-5 and TRBJ1-2, reads DAGVTQSPTHLIKTRGQQVTLRCSPISGHKSVSWYQQVLGQGPQFIFQYYEKEERGRGNFPDRFSARQFPNYSSELNVNALLLGDSALYLCASSWSGTGGYGYTFGSGTRLTVV.

This rearrangement joins TRBV5-1 to TRBJ2-5, with D unresolved. The CDR3 extends over 14 amino acids. Germline-derived CDR1 and CDR2 are SGHRS and YFSETQ. The V end was cut by 3 bases, the J end by 5 bases, with 14 bases between. CDR3 sequence (DNA): TGCGCCAGCAGCTCGGGCCACAGCATGGAGACCCAGTACTTC. Translation: CASSSGHSMETQYF.

This clonotype was seen only a few times. The J gene is TRBJ2-1, the V gene TRBV20-1; 7 bases agree with TRBD2. This CDR3 contains 14 residues. Trimming cost V 3 bases and J 6 bases; bases outside gene matches: 8. Germline V gene data show CDR1 as DFQATT and CDR2 as SNEGSKA (reference sequence). The CDR3 reads CSARWETSLNEQFF. The CDR3 coding sequence is TGCAGTGCTAGGTGGGAGACTAGCCTCAATGAGCAGTTCTTC.

The chain employs TRBV7-6 and TRBJ2-3; TRBD2 aligns across 8 bases. V dropped 5 bases and J dropped 3; count of bases not matched to a gene: 10. The CDR3 length is 16 residues. CDR1 SGHVS and CDR2 FNYEAQ come from the germline V gene. The CDR3 loop reads CASSQGSAGATDTQYF. In nucleotides, the CDR3 is TGTGCCAGCAGCCAGGGCTCAGCGGGAGCGACAGATACGCAGTATTTT.

This clonotype was observed at least ten times. The rearrangement joins TRBV29-1 to TRBJ2-3, with D tentatively TRBD2 (5 bases). This CDR3 is built from 15 residues. The germline CDR1 and CDR2 sequences are SQVTM and ANQGSEA. V dropped 2 bases and J dropped 3 bases, with 15 bases sitting between them. CDR3 sequence: CSVENVAGWTDTQYF. CDR3 nucleotides: TGCAGCGTTGAAAACGTGGCGGGTTGGACAGATACGCAGTATTTT.

This clonotype was seen repeatedly, ten times or more. This chain links TRBV27 with TRBJ2-1; 13 bases match TRBD2. Per germline, CDR1 MNHEY and CDR2 SMNVEV (reference sequence). The V gene end was trimmed by 5 bases and the J gene end by 5 bases; junction bases not matched to a gene: 9. The CDR3 length is 17 residues. Written as DNA, the CDR3 is TGTGCCAGCAGTCCGACTAGCGGGGGGCTACGTGACAATGAGCAGTTCTTC. It encodes CASSPTSGGLRDNEQFF.